This entry lists 18 T cell receptor beta chains sequenced from one sample in a study of technical replicates of blood from a few donors. The repertoire was sequenced with immunoSEQ multiplex PCR; TCRdb's copy has only in-frame clones and lacks some. The data contain tens of thousands of clones, 80% to 90% of them singletons. The specimen sequenced was PBMCs. The origin of the receptors is a human donor in good health. Some clones in this sample may be carry-over from other donors' samples.

The chain joins TRBV7-8 to TRBJ1-4, with D maybe TRBD1 (5 bases). The CDR3 is 13 amino acids. Trimming took 4 bases from V and 8 from J, leaving 11 bases between them. Germline CDR1 reads SGHVS; CDR2 reads FQNEAQ. The CDR3 sequence is CASSSQGGEKLFF. The DNA of the CDR3 is TGTGCCAGCAGCTCCCAGGGCGGAGAAAAACTGTTTTTT.

This clone has a single count. The chain is built from TRBV2 and TRBJ2-7; tentatively, D is TRBD2 (5 bases). This CDR3 is 13 amino acids long. The V gene's germline CDR1 is SNHLY and CDR2 FYNNEI. The V gene lost 6 bases and the J gene lost 2 bases, with 11 bases spanning the gap. The CDR3 sequence is CASSATNTYEQYF. As DNA, the CDR3 is TGTGCCAGCAGCGCGACTAACACCTACGAGCAGTACTTC.

This clone was counted a few times. The conserved final phenylalanine or tryptophan is absent from the CDR3, which likely points to a read error. The limits of the CDR3 on the DNA are not certain, so only TCRdb's listed CDR3 is given. The chain uses TRBV15 and TRBJ1-6; the DNA was not compared with TRBD1, the D call given in the table. CDR1 and CDR2 from the germline V gene are LNHNV and YYDKDF (reference sequence). Inclusive of both ends, the CDR3 amounts to 10 amino acids. CDR3 protein: CATSRVGREN.

The V call is TRBV2, the J call TRBJ1-3; TRBD1 is a possible D gene (5 bases). V was clipped by 9 bases and J by 0 bases, with 9 bases between them. The CDR3 is 13 amino acids. Looked up from germline, CDR1 is SNHLY and CDR2 is FYNNEI. CDR3 sequence (DNA): TGTGCCAGTGAAAGGGGCTCTGGAAACACCATATATTTT. It yields the protein CASERGSGNTIYF.

The V and J genes are TRBV5-1 and TRBJ1-2; a weak D match, TRBD1 (6 bases). This CDR3 has 14 residues. Germline V gene sequence: CDR1 SGHRS, CDR2 YFSETQ. V was pared by 3 bases and J by 2 bases, with 11 bases between. The DNA of the CDR3 is TGCGCCAGCAGCTCAACAACAGGGAACTATGGCTACACCTTC. This encodes CASSSTTGNYGYTF.

V usage is TRBV6-6 and J usage is TRBJ1-2; 9 nucleotides agree with TRBD1. The CDR3 has 16 residues. V trimming: 0 bases; J trimming: 8 bases; junction bases outside the gene matches: 10. Per germline, CDR1 MNHNY and CDR2 SVGAGI (reference sequence). CDR3 amino acids: CASSYSGQGIIRGYTF. The DNA of the CDR3 is TGTGCCAGCAGTTACTCTGGACAGGGGATTATCCGAGGCTACACCTTC.

This chain links TRBV4-1 with TRBJ1-5; D is possibly TRBD1 (5 bases). V was cut by 4 bases and J by 7 bases, with 14 bases left in between. The CDR3 is made up of 14 amino acids. The germline V gene has CDR1 MGHRA and CDR2 YSYEKL. CDR3 residues: CASSRLPEGQPQHF. In DNA form, the CDR3 reads TGCGCCAGCAGCCGTCTACCGGAGGGGCAGCCCCAGCATTTT.

V usage is TRBV9 and J usage is TRBJ2-7; D is undetermined. The CDR3 consists of 16 residues. Per germline, CDR1 SGDLS and CDR2 YYNGEE. The germline V and J ends were trimmed by 0 bases and 0 bases, with 13 bases remaining between them. The CDR3 DNA follows: TGTGCCAGCAGCGTAGGTGAGCGCCCGAGCTCCTACGAGCAGTACTTC. Translation gives CASSVGERPSSYEQYF.

This clone was seen a single time. CDR3 sequence: CASSRNRDSSYTGELFF. The CDR3 DNA follows: TGTGCCAGCAGCCGAAACCGGGACAGCAGTTACACCGGGGAGCTGTTTTTT. The V gene is TRBV7-2, the J gene TRBJ2-2; 7 bases match TRBD1. Per the germline V gene, CDR1 is SGHTA and CDR2 is FQGNSA. CDR3 length: 17 amino acids. Trimming took 5 bases from V and 3 from J; bases not matched to a gene: 12. The variable domain in full, with the rest retrieved from reference TRBV7-2 and TRBJ2-2, is GAGVSQSPSNKVTEKGKDVELRCDPISGHTALYWYRQSLGQGLEFLIYFQGNSAPDKSGLPSDRFSAERTGGSVSTLTIQRTQQEDSAVYLCASSRNRDSSYTGELFFGEGSRLTVL.

This sequence joins TRBV5-1 and TRBJ2-5; TRBD2 agrees at 13 bases. The ends lost 1 base at V and 4 bases at J; junction bases unmatched: 1. The CDR3 spans 15 residues. CDR1 SGHRS and CDR2 YFSETQ come from the germline V gene. CDR3 sequence (DNA): TGCGCCAGCAGCTTGACTAGCGGGAGGGGAGAGACCCAGTACTTC. Its translation is CASSLTSGRGETQYF.

This rearrangement joins TRBV2 to TRBJ2-3, with D perhaps TRBD1 (6 bases). The germline gives CDR1 SNHLY, CDR2 FYNNEI. The CDR3 length is 15 residues. Trimming removed 2 bases at V and 1 base at J, with 10 bases between. The CDR3 loop reads CASSEWGRGTDTQYF. CDR3 bases: TGTGCCAGCAGTGAATGGGGGCGCGGCACAGATACGCAGTATTTT.

The sample holds a few counts of this clone. This chain's CDR3 is CASSMLAIPNQPQHF. CDR3 bases: TGTGCCAGTAGTATGTTGGCCATACCAAATCAGCCCCAGCATTTT. The rearrangement links TRBV19 to TRBJ1-5; D gene unclear. CDR1 and CDR2 (germline): LNHDA, SQIVND (reference sequence). The CDR3 contains 15 residues. The V end was cut by 3 bases, the J end by 4 bases, with 13 bases between.

The chain employs TRBV4-2 and TRBJ1-6, with a possible D match to TRBD1 (5 bases). Looked up from germline, CDR1 is LGHNA and CDR2 is YNFKEQ. This CDR3 has 16 residues. V was trimmed by 2 bases and J by 7 bases, leaving 15 bases between them. CDR3 amino acids: CASSQSGGDRNSPLHF. In DNA, the CDR3 is TGTGCCAGCAGCCAATCGGGGGGAGATCGGAATTCACCCCTCCACTTT.

The chain joins TRBV29-1 to TRBJ1-1; a possible D gene is TRBD1 (5 bases). There are 13 residues in the CDR3. The V gene's germline CDR1 is SQVTM and CDR2 ANQGSEA. V was trimmed by 4 bases and J by 11 bases, leaving 20 bases between them. CDR3: CSVAERGKERAFF. As DNA, the CDR3 is TGCAGCGTTGCGGAGCGGGGGAAGGAGCGGGCTTTCTTT.

This clone was detected only once. The chain uses TRBV2 and TRBJ2-2; TRBD2 aligns across 11 bases. Trimming cost V 6 bases and J 2 bases; bases outside gene matches: 5. This CDR3 contains 16 residues. Germline V lookup: CDR1 SNHLY, CDR2 FYNNEI. This CDR3 reads CASRATSGGNTGELFF. In DNA form, the CDR3 reads TGTGCCAGCAGGGCTACTAGCGGGGGAAACACCGGGGAGCTGTTTTTT.

V gene TRBV6-5 combines with J gene TRBJ2-7, with TRBD2 identical over 11 bases. J lost 3 bases, V lost 5 bases, and 3 bases had no gene match. Germline V CDR1 and CDR2: MNHEY, SVGAGI. This CDR3 has 14 amino acids. The CDR3: CASSQLAGDYEQYF. Here the CDR3 DNA reads TGTGCCAGCAGTCAACTAGCGGGGGACTACGAGCAGTACTTC.

This clone appeared a single time. This sequence joins TRBV7-2 and TRBJ2-7; the match to TRBD2 covers 13 bases. Germline CDR1 reads SGHTA; CDR2 reads FQGNSA. This CDR3 has 17 amino acids. With 5 bases clipped from V and 4 bases from J, the junction kept 11 bases outside the gene matches. The CDR3 region is CASSPSGLAGDPYEQYF. The CDR3 DNA sequence: TGTGCCAGCAGCCCATCCGGACTAGCGGGAGACCCATACGAGCAGTACTTC.

This chain links TRBV7-2 with TRBJ1-3; D not certain. This CDR3 region has 13 residues. Looked up from germline, CDR1 is SGHTA and CDR2 is FQGNSA. V lost 5 bases, J lost 4 bases, and 9 bases lay in between. The CDR3 DNA is TGTGCCAGCAGCCCGAACCGGGGAAACACCATATATTTT. Encoded protein: CASSPNRGNTIYF.